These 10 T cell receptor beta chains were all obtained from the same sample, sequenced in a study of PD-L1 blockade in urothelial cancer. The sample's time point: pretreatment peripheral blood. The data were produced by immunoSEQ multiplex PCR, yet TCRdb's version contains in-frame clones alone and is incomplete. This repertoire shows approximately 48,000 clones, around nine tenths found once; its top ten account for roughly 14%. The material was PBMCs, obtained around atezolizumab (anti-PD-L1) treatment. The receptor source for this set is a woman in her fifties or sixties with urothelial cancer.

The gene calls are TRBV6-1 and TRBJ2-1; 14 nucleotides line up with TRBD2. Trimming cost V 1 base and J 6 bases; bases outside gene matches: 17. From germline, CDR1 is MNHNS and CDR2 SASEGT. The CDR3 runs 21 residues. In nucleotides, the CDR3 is TGTGCCAGCAGTGAAGGGGGTGGTGGGACTAGCGGGAGATTACAGGGCAATGAGCAGTTCTTC. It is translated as CASSEGGGGTSGRLQGNEQFF.

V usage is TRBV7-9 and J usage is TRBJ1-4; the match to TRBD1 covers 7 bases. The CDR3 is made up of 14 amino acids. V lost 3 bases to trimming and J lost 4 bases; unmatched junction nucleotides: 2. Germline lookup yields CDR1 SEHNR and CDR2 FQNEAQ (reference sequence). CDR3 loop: CASSFGTVNEKLFF. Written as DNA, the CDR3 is TGTGCCAGCAGCTTCGGGACAGTTAATGAAAAACTGTTTTTT.

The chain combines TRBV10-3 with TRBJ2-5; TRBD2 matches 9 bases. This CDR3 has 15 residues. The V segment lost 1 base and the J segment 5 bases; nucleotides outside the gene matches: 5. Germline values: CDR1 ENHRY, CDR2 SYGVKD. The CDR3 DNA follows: TGTGCCATCAGTGAGTTGCGGGAGGGGACCGAGACCCAGTACTTC. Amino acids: CAISELREGTETQYF.

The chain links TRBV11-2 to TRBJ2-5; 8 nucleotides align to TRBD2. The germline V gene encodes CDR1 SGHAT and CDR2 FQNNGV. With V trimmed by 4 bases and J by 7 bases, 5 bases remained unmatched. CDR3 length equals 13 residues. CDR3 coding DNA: TGTGCCAGCAGCTCGACTAGCGAGGGGACCCAGTACTTC. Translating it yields CASSSTSEGTQYF.

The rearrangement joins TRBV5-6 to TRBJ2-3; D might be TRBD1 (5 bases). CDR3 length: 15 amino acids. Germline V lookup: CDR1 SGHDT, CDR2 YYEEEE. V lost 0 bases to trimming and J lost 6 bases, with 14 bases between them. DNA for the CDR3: TGTGCCAGCAGCTTGGCGGCAGGGCCCGCGGATACGCAGTATTTT. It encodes CASSLAAGPADTQYF.

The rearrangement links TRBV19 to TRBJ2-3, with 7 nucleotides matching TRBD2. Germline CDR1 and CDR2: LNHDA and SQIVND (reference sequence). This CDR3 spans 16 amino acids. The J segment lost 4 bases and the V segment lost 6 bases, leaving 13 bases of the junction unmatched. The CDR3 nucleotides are TGTGCCAGTAGCCCACGAGGGCGGGAGTGGGCAGATACGCAGTATTTT. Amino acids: CASSPRGREWADTQYF.

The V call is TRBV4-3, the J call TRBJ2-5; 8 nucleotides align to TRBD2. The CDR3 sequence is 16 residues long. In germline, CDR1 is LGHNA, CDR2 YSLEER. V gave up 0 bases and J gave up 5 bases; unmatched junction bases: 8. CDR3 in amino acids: CASSQDFGGGRETQYF. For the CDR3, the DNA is TGCGCCAGCAGCCAAGATTTCGGGGGGGGCCGGGAGACCCAGTACTTC.

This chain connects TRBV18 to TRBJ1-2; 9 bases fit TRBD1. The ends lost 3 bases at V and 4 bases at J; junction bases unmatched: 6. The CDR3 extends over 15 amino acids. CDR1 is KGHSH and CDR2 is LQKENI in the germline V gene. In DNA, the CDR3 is TGTGCCAGCTCACCCGACACAGGGGGCGGCTATGGCTACACCTTC. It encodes CASSPDTGGGYGYTF.

The CDR3 sequence is CASSRTQTGSYEQYF. The CDR3 DNA is TGCGCCAGCAGCCGGACTCAGACAGGCTCCTACGAGCAGTACTTC. This sequence joins TRBV4-1 and TRBJ2-7; D is possibly TRBD1 (6 bases). V was cut by 4 bases and J by 0 bases, with 13 bases left in between. CDR3 length equals 15 residues. Germline V gene sequence: CDR1 MGHRA, CDR2 YSYEKL.

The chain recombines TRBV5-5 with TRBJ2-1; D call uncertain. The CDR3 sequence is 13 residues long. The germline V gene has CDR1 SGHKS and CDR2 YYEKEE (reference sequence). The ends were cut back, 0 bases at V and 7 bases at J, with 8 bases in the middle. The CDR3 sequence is CASSLGLVNEQFF. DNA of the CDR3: TGTGCCAGCAGCTTGGGGCTAGTGAATGAGCAGTTCTTC.